The 8 T cell receptor beta chains given below trace back to one sample, sequenced in a study of T cells in Graves' hyperthyroidism and ophthalmopathy. There were TCR beta CDR3 regions amplified from RNA transcripts. HTBI primers were used for first-round RT-PCR of the TCR CDR3. TCRdb re-called the multiplex PCR reads through MiXCR, storing one row per CDR3 protein. The table lists roughly 99,000 distinct CDR3 sequences, roughly 15% of them singletons. The sequenced material came from blood. The receptor source for this set is a woman between 45 and 60 years old with Graves' hyperthyroidism.

This clonotype was counted ten times or more. The chain is built from TRBV20-1 and TRBJ2-3; tentative D call: TRBD2 (5 bases). The germline V gene encodes CDR1 DFQATT and CDR2 SNEGSKA (reference sequence). The V end was cut by 7 bases, the J end by 5 bases, with 16 bases between. The CDR3 is 13 residues long. The CDR3 spells CSGIGLAVDTQYF. The CDR3 coding sequence is TGCAGTGGAATCGGACTCGCTGTAGATACGCAGTATTTT.

This clonotype came up many times. V is TRBV9 and J is TRBJ1-3; 7 positions agree with TRBD1. The J segment lost 8 bases and the V segment lost 5 bases, leaving 7 bases of the junction unmatched. Germline assignment: CDR1 SGDLS and CDR2 YYNGEE. The CDR3 is 13 amino acids. The DNA of the CDR3 is TGTGCCAGCAGTGGTTCCACAGGGGACACCATATATTTT. Encoded protein: CASSGSTGDTIYF.

This clonotype was counted ten times or more. The CDR3 reads CASSFTPLTSGSTDTQYF. CDR3 bases: TGTGCCAGCAGTTTTACCCCACTGACTAGCGGGAGTACAGATACGCAGTATTTT. The chain joins TRBV12-3 or TRBV12-4 to TRBJ2-3; TRBD2 agrees at 12 bases. After removal of 3 bases from V and 3 bases from J, the junction contained 10 bases not matched to a gene. This CDR3 is built from 18 residues.

The genes are TRBV24-1 and TRBJ2-1, with 9 nucleotides matching TRBD1. The length of the CDR3 is 16 residues. Germline CDR1 and CDR2: KGHDR and SFDVKD. V was clipped by 3 bases and J by 2 bases; unmatched bases: 4. DNA for the CDR3: TGTGCCACCAGTGATGCGGGGACAGGGCCCTACAATGAGCAGTTCTTC. Protein: CATSDAGTGPYNEQFF.

This clonotype was counted many times. The rearrangement joins TRBV12-3 or TRBV12-4 to TRBJ1-4; D gene unclear. The CDR3 length is 12 residues. The V end was cut by 3 bases, the J end by 7 bases, with 6 bases between. This CDR3 reads CASSFSGEKLFF. DNA of the CDR3: TGTGCCAGCAGTTTTTCTGGTGAAAAACTGTTTTTT.

This clonotype was observed many times. This chain links TRBV6-2 or TRBV6-3 with TRBJ2-7, with 10 bases identical to TRBD2. V shed 5 bases and J 7 bases; nucleotides not matched to a gene: 8. Looked up from germline, CDR1 is MNHEY and CDR2 is SVGEGT. The CDR3 has 14 residues. CDR3 bases: TGTGCCAGCAGTCCCAGCGGGAGGGCCCGGGAGCAGTACTTC. This sequence encodes CASSPSGRAREQYF.

There are many counts of this clonotype. This chain links TRBV7-9 with TRBJ2-7, with 7 nucleotides matching TRBD1. CDR3 length: 14 residues. With 0 bases clipped from V and 3 bases from J, the junction kept 2 bases outside the gene matches. Germline V CDR1 and CDR2: SEHNR, FQNEAQ (reference sequence). The CDR3 protein is CASSLATGIYEQYF. The CDR3 DNA is TGTGCCAGCAGCTTAGCGACAGGGATCTACGAGCAGTACTTC.

This clonotype occurred many times. The V and J genes are TRBV6-1 and TRBJ1-5; TRBD1 is a possible D gene (5 bases). CDR1 is MNHNS and CDR2 is SASEGT in the germline V gene. The length of the CDR3 is 14 residues. Trimming cost V 6 bases and J 10 bases, with 19 bases left between them. The CDR3 DNA is TGTGCCAGCAGACGACTACAGGTCCAGGGACCCCAGCATTTT. Amino acids: CASRRLQVQGPQHF.